This T cell receptor beta chain comes out of a study of control samples from healthy donors and cancer patients. Assay: immunoSEQ multiplex PCR; the TCRdb copy retains only in-frame clones and omits some. The table has 50,000 to 55,000 clones, roughly nine tenths seen once; the top ten hold 1.6%. The germline V gene encodes CDR1 MRHNA and CDR2 SNTAGT. The CDR3 covers 15 residues. V gave up 3 bases and J gave up 4 bases, with 12 bases separating them. The sample consisted of PBMCs. The J gene is TRBJ2-2, the V gene TRBV6-4; possibly TRBD2 for D (6 bases). The TCR comes from a middle-aged man with colorectal cancer. CDR3 DNA sequence: TGTGCCAGCAGTGAACTCGGGACTTCCACCGGGGAGCTGTTTTTT. Amino acid sequence: CASSELGTSTGELFF.